The TCR beta chain under discussion was sequenced for a study of blood T cell repertoires in COVID-19. Using immunoSEQ multiplex PCR, the repertoire was profiled, and TCRdb retains in-frame clones only, with some absent. The data hold under 200,000 clones, with approximately 83% observed a single time. The sequence derives from a man aged 55 to 70 with acute or convalescent COVID-19. Specimen: peripheral blood.

The CDR3 here is CASSLLQGGTEAFF. CDR3 bases: TGTGCCAGCAGCCTATTGCAGGGTGGCACTGAAGCTTTCTTT. The chain has TRBV7-2 and TRBJ1-1; the D gene is possibly TRBD1 (5 bases). There are 14 residues in the CDR3. The germline V gene encodes CDR1 SGHTA and CDR2 FQGNSA. V was pared by 5 bases and J by 4 bases, with 14 bases between.